Here is one T cell receptor beta chain with its context. Its antigen remains undetermined. No clone much larger than this one lies a single base away; base qualities are absent. TCR CDR3 regions were amplified from genomic DNA by multiplex PCR using the deep immunoSEQ assay. Genomic DNA extracted from each cell subset was distributed evenly over all wells of several immunoSEQ 96-well plates, and each plate served as one replicate. For sorted subsets, 150 to 200 ng genomic DNA, equal to about 30,000 T cell genomes, was loaded into each replicate PCR. Purified libraries were measured with a Qubit 3.0 fluorometer, size-checked on a Bioanalyzer 2100, and measured again with the KAPA Library Quantification kit. Every immunoSEQ 96-well plate was sequenced on a separate single-read 150-cycle Illumina NextSeq 550 flow cell. In the paper's pipeline: Because the immunoSEQ output included only junctional sequences and no quality scores, the filtering could not be the same as the filtering used for full-length reads. Sequences were annotated with PyIR, a Python wrapper for IgBLAST v1.9, and V/J genes and CDR3 were assigned using IMGT germline references. Reads were filtered out if the reads had weak V/J assignments (E-value above 1e-6), no CDR3, stop codons, out-of-frame junctions, or ambiguous translated residues. A V3J clonotype was defined by an identical inferred V gene, J gene, and CDR3 amino acid sequence. To compute the percentage overlap between repertoires, the number of shared unique clonotypes was divided by the size of the smaller repertoire. Repertoire richness was assessed with RTK rarefaction, the Chao1 estimator, and Recon v2.1 estimates of unobserved clonotypes. Generation probabilities were computed with OLGA for all TCRbeta clonotypes obtained by the gDNA method from several donors. TCRdb stores this immuneACCESS table with in-frame sequences only. Part of the clones is absent; in the studies checked, under half of the shortfall reflects unresolved V genes, and no reason is known for the rest. V, J and clone size reflect that table, while D and trimming were determined from the DNA. This sample lists 550,000 to 650,000 clones; 96% were detected once. The ten largest clones represent approximately 0.12% of the sample.

For the CD8 naive samples, CD45RO-negative cells were positively selected for CCR7, yielding a CD45RA+CCR7+ population from which TemRA cells were excluded. Healthy HIV-negative adults with no recently reported acute infections or vaccinations were included as donors. Only Caucasian adults living in Nashville, Tennessee, USA were represented among the donors. Blood was obtained by leukapheresis, after which PBMCs were separated by Ficoll-Histopaque density gradient centrifugation and cryopreserved in liquid nitrogen vapor phase. Analytical flow cytometry was used to check the purity and quantity of every magnetically sorted T cell population. Genomic DNA was isolated from each sorted fraction and quantified by UV absorbance on a Nanodrop 2000c. This entry comes from a study of shared clonotypes between healthy human individuals (dated by TCRdb to the early 2020s). For the study in its entirety: The cohort included a few men and a couple of women between 18 and 49 years of age. Per donor, three plates each were used for CD4 naive and CD4 memory, two for CD8 naive, and one for CD8 memory. Blood TCR repertoires of a handful of healthy adults were deeply sequenced to estimate repertoire size and the extent of clonotype sharing between individuals. To increase sequencing depth and limit assay-specific biases, TCR repertoire library preparation and sequencing were carried out by different laboratories using diverse techniques. Leukapheresis yielded between about 0.85 and 10 billion PBMCs per donor. General study outcomes and caveats: Compared with non-shared clonotypes, the clonotypes found in all four sorted-subset donors had higher generation probabilities. Naive subsets generally had larger estimated clonotype richness than memory subsets. Even with the large sequencing depth, rarefaction of the sorted-subset datasets indicated that sequencing was incomplete. Pairwise subsampling led to the expectation that sequencing depth would affect the degree of clonotype sharing among donors. Sharing across four donors was observed for around 5% of naive CD4, around 3.5% of naive CD8, about 2.3% of memory CD4, and about 0.4% of memory CD8 clonotypes. The genetic and exposure-history diversity represented was limited by the small number of donors. Sampling was limited to blood, and TCR repertoires in tissue likely differ from TCR repertoires in blood.

The CDR3, cysteine through phenylalanine, is 21 amino acids long. The CDR3 DNA has 63 bases and is translated from base 1. Per the germline V gene, MGHRA is the CDR1 and YSYEKL is the CDR2. The germline V and J ends show losses of 5 bases and 1 base respectively, and no gene match explains 15 bases of the junction. Specimen: naive CD8+ T cells sorted from blood. Sample cell subset or site, as interpreted from the label and publication: CD45RA+CCR7+. This chain joins TRBV4-1 to TRBJ2-2; a stretch of 14 junction bases matches TRBD2. The TCR sequence derives from a woman under 40 in good health. The DNA reads as follows: TGCGCCAGCAGCTCCTCATACCCGGGACTAGCGGGAGATAGGAACACCGGGGAGCTGTTTTTT. This encodes CASSSSYPGLAGDRNTGELFF.